These 10 T cell receptor beta chains came from one sample sequenced in a study of blood T cell repertoires in COVID-19. Generated by immunoSEQ multiplex PCR, the TCRdb table keeps only in-frame clones and is missing some. The data show 60,000 to 90,000 clones, 80% seen once. The sample consisted of peripheral blood. Every receptor here comes from a man between 60 and 70 years old with active or convalescent COVID-19.

The chain recombines TRBV5-1 with TRBJ2-2; 10 nucleotides agree with TRBD1. Trimming at V came to 4 bases and at J to 5 bases, leaving 11 bases not matched to a gene. There are 17 residues in the CDR3. In germline, CDR1 is SGHRS, CDR2 YFSETQ. CDR3 in DNA: TGCGCCAGCAGCCAGGGACAGGGGACTACCCATACCGGGGAGCTGTTTTTT. It specifies CASSQGQGTTHTGELFF.

The genes are TRBV5-1 and TRBJ2-5, with 9 bases that match TRBD1. V shed 4 bases, J shed 0 bases, and the junction held 4 bases outside the gene matches. This CDR3 is 15 amino acids long. CDR1 and CDR2 from the germline V gene are SGHRS and YFSETQ. The CDR3 sequence: CASSAGTGYQETQYF. The CDR3 DNA reads as TGCGCCAGCAGCGCGGGGACAGGGTACCAAGAGACCCAGTACTTC.

This chain uses TRBV5-1 with TRBJ2-5, with 8 positions matching TRBD2. The germline V gene encodes CDR1 SGHRS and CDR2 YFSETQ. CDR3 length: 15 residues. With V trimmed by 0 bases and J by 4 bases, 5 bases remained unmatched. CDR3 protein: CASSLAGGPSETQYF. The CDR3 DNA follows: TGCGCCAGCAGCTTGGCGGGGGGGCCGTCAGAGACCCAGTACTTC.

The rearrangement uses TRBV6-6 and TRBJ2-7; a possible D gene is TRBD1 (5 bases). This CDR3 has 13 amino acids. V gave up 4 bases and J gave up 0 bases, with 7 bases separating them. Germline V gene data show CDR1 as MNHNY and CDR2 as SVGAGI (reference sequence). CDR3 DNA sequence: TGTGCCAGCAGTTCAGGGTTCTCCTACGAGCAGTACTTC. Translation: CASSSGFSYEQYF.

The chain recombines TRBV6-5 with TRBJ2-7; possible D gene TRBD1, 5 bases. This CDR3 comprises 15 residues. Per the germline V gene, CDR1 is MNHEY and CDR2 is SVGAGI. V was clipped by 2 bases and J by 2 bases, with 13 bases between them. CDR3 coding DNA: TGTGCCAGCAGTTACCTCCCAGGGTCCCCCTACGAGCAGTACTTC. Protein product: CASSYLPGSPYEQYF.

This clone was seen a few times. CDR3 amino acids: CASSDQGYQPQHF. The CDR3 coding sequence is TGTGCCAGCAGCGACCAGGGCTATCAGCCCCAGCATTTT. This chain uses TRBV9 with TRBJ1-5; a weak D match, TRBD1 (5 bases). The CDR3 runs 13 residues. V was shortened by 3 bases and J by 5 bases, with 9 bases between the two germline ends. From germline, CDR1 is SGDLS and CDR2 YYNGEE.

The rearrangement links TRBV7-2 to TRBJ2-7; the D gene is possibly TRBD2 (5 bases). The CDR3 is 13 residues long. Trimming took off 5 bases at V and 3 bases at J, with 11 bases between the two ends. In germline, CDR1 is SGHTA, CDR2 FQGNSA. Here the CDR3 reads CASSPGLNYEQYF. The CDR3 DNA follows: TGTGCCAGCAGCCCCGGACTGAACTACGAGCAGTACTTC.

The chain recombines TRBV5-1 with TRBJ1-6; D not resolved. CDR3 length equals 14 residues. CDR1 is SGHRS, CDR2 YFSETQ, per germline. Trimming shortened V by 0 bases and J by 2 bases, and 3 bases separated the two germline ends. The CDR3 DNA follows: TGCGCCAGCAGCTTGGTTACCTATAATTCACCCCTCCACTTT. Translation: CASSLVTYNSPLHF.

A few counts support this clone. V gene TRBV7-9 combines with J gene TRBJ1-2; 10 bases match TRBD1. The CDR3 runs 16 residues. The germline gives CDR1 SEHNR, CDR2 FQNEAQ (reference sequence). The trim removed 1 base at V and 5 bases at J, leaving 7 bases unmatched. This CDR3 is CASSLGGTGARYGYTF. The CDR3, as DNA: TGTGCCAGCAGCTTAGGAGGGACAGGGGCAAGGTATGGCTACACCTTC.

The J gene is TRBJ2-7, the V gene TRBV4-1, with TRBD1 matching over 8 bases. The CDR3 is 16 residues long. Losses at the gene ends were 1 base for V and 2 bases for J; bases not matched to a gene: 7. Germline V CDR1 and CDR2: MGHRA, YSYEKL. The CDR3 DNA reads as TGCGCCAGCAGCCAAGCGGACAGGGTGTTCGCCTACGAGCAGTACTTC. Translation: CASSQADRVFAYEQYF.